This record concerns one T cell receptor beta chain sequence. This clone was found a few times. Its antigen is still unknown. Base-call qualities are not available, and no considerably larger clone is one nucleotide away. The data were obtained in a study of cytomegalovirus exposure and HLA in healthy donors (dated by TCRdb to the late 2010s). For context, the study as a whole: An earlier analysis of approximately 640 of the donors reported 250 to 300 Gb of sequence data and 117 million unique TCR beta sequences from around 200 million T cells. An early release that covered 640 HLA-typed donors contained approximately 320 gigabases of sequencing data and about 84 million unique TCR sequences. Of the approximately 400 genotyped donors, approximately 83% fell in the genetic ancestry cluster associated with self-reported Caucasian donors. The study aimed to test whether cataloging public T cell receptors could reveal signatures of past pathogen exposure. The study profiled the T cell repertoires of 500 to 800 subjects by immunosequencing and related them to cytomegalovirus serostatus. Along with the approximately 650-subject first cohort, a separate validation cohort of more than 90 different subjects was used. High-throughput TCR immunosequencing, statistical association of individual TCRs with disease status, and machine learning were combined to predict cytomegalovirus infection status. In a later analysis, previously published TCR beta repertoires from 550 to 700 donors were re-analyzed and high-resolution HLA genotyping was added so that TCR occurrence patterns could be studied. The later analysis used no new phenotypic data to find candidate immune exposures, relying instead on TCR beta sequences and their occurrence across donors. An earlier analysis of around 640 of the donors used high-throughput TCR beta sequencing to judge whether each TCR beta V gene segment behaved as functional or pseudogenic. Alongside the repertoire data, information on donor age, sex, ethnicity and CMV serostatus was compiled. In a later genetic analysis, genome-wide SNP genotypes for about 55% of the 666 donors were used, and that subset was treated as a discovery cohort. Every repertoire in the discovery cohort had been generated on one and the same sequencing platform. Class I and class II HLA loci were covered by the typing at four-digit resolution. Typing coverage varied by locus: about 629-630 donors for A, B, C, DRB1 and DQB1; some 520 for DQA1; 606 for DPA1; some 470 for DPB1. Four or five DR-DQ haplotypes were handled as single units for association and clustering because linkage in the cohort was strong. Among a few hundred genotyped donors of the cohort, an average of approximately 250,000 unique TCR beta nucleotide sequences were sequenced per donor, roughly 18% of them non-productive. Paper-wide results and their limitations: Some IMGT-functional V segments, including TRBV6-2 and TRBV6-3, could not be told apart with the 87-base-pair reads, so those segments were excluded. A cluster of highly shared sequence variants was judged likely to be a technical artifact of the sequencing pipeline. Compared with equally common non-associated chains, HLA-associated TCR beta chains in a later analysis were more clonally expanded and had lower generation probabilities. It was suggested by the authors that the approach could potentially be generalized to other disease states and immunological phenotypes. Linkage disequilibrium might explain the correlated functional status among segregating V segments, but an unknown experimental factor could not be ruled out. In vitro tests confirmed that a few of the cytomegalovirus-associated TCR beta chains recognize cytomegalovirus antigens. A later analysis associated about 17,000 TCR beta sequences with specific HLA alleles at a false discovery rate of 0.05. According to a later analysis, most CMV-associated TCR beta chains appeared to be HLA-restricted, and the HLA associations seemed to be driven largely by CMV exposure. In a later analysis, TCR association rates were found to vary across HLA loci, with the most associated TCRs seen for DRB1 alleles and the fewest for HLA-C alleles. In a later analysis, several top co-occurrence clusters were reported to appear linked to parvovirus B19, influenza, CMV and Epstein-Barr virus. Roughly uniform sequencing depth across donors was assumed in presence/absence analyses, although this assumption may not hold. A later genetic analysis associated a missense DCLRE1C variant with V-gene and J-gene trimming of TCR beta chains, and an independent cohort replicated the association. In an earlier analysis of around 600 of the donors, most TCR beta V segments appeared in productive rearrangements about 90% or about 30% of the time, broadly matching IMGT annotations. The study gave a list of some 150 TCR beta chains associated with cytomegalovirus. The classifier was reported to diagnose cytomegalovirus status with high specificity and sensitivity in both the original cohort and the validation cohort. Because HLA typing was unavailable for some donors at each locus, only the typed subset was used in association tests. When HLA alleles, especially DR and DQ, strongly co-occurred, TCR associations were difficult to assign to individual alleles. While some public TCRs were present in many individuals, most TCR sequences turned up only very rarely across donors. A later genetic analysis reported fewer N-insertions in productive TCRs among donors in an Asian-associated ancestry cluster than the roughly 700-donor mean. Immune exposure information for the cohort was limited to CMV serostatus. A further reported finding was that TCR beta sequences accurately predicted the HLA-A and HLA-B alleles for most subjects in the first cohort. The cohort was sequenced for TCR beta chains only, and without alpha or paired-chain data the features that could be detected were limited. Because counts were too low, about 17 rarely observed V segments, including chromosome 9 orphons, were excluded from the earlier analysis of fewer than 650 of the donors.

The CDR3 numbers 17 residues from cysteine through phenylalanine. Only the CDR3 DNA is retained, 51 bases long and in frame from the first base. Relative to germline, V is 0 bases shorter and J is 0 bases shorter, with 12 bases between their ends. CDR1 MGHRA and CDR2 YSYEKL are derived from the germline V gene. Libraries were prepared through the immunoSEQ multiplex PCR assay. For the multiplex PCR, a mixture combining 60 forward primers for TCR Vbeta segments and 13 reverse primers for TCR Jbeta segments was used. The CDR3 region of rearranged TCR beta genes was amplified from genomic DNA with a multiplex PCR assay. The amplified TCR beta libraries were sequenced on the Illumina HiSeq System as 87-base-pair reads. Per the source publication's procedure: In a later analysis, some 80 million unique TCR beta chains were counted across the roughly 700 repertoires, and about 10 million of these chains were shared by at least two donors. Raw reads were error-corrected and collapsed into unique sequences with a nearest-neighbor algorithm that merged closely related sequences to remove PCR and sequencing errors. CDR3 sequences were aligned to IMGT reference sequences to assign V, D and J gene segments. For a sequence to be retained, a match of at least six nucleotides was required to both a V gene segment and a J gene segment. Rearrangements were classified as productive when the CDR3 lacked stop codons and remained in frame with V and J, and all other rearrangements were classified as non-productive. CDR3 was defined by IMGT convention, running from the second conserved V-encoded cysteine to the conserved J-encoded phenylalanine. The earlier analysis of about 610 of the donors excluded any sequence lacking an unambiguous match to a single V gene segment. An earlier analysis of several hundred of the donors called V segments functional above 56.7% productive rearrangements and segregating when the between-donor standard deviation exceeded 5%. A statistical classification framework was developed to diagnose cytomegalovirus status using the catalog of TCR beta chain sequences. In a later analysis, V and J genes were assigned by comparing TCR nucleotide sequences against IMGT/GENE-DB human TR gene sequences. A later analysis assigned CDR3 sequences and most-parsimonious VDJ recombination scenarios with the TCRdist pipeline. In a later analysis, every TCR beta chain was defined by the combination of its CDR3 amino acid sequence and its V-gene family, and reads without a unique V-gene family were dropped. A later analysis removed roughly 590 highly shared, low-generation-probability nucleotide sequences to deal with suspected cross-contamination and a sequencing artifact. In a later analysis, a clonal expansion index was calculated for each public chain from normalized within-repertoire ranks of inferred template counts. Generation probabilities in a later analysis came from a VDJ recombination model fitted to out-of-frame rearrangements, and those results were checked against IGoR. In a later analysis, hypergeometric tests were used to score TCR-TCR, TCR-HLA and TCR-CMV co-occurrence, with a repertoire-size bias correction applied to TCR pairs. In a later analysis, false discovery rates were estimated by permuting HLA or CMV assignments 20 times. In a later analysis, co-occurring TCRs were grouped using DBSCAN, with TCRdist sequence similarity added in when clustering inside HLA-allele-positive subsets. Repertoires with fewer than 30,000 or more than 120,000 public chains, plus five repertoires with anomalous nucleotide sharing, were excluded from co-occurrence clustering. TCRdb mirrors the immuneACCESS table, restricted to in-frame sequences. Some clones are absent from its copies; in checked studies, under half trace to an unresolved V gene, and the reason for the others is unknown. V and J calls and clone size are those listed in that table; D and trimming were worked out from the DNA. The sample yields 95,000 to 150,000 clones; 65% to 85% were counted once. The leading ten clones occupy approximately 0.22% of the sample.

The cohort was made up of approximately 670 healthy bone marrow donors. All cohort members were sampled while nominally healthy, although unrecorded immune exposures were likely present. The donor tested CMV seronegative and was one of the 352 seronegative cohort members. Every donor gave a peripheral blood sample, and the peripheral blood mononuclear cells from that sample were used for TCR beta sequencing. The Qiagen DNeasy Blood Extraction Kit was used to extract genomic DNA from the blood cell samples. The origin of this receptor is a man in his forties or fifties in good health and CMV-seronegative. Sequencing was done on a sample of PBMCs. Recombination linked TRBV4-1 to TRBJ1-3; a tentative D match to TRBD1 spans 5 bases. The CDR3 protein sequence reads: CASSQEGTGFSGNTIYF. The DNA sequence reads TGCGCCAGCAGCCAAGAAGGGACTGGCTTCTCTGGAAACACCATATATTTT.